These 14 T cell receptor beta chains came from one sample sequenced in a study of blood T cell repertoires in COVID-19. Using immunoSEQ multiplex PCR, the repertoire was profiled, and TCRdb retains in-frame clones only, with some absent. The sample includes about 87,000 clones, over 70% of them seen just once. Specimen: peripheral blood. The source of these receptors is a man older than 75 with acute or convalescent COVID-19.

V gene TRBV18 combines with J gene TRBJ1-5, with D perhaps matching TRBD1 (6 bases). The CDR3 extends over 13 amino acids. CDR1 and CDR2 (germline): KGHSH, LQKENI. V lost 0 bases and J 7 bases, leaving 7 bases between the germline ends. CDR3: CASSPPTGQPQHF. CDR3 DNA: TGTGCCAGCTCACCACCGACAGGCCAGCCCCAGCATTTT.

CDR3 sequence (DNA): TGTGCCATCAGTGAGCCGGGGGAGAAAAACGAGCAGTACTTC. Amino acid sequence: CAISEPGEKNEQYF. The chain combines TRBV10-3 with TRBJ2-7, with D possibly TRBD2 on 6 matching bases. CDR1 ENHRY and CDR2 SYGVKD come from the germline V gene. This CDR3 comprises 14 residues. V dropped 2 bases and J dropped 5 bases, with 13 bases sitting between them.

The chain is built from TRBV4-3 and TRBJ2-6; TRBD1 agrees at 8 bases. In germline, CDR1 is LGHNA, CDR2 YSLEER. V was pared by 5 bases and J by 2 bases, with 5 bases of the junction left unmatched. The CDR3 loop spans 16 amino acids. CDR3 bases: TGCGCCAGCAGCTGGAACAGGGGGGCTGGGGCCAACGTCCTGACTTTC. Amino acids: CASSWNRGAGANVLTF.

The chain combines TRBV7-9 with TRBJ1-1, with 9 bases lining up with TRBD1. CDR3 length: 16 amino acids. The V and J ends lost 5 bases and 5 bases, in that order; junction bases with no gene match: 12. CDR1 is SEHNR, CDR2 FQNEAQ, per germline (reference sequence). CDR3 amino acids: CASSMRTGQGGTEAFF. DNA of the CDR3: TGTGCCAGCAGCATGCGGACGGGACAGGGTGGTACTGAAGCTTTCTTT.

This sequence joins TRBV7-9 and TRBJ2-5; D gene uncertain. V lost 6 bases, J lost 4 bases, and 6 bases lay in between. There are 11 residues in the CDR3. Germline loops: CDR1 SEHNR, CDR2 FQNEAQ (reference sequence). CDR3 residues: CASSSGETQYF. The CDR3 nucleotides are TGTGCCAGCAGTTCGGGAGAGACCCAGTACTTC.

The chain recombines TRBV5-1 with TRBJ2-7, with 7 bases aligning to TRBD1. CDR3 length: 15 residues. The V segment lost 3 bases and the J segment 1 base; nucleotides outside the gene matches: 7. Germline V gene data show CDR1 as SGHRS and CDR2 as YFSETQ. The CDR3 coding sequence is TGCGCCAGCAGCTCTCAGACAGGGCCGTCCTACGAGCAGTACTTC. Translated, it gives CASSSQTGPSYEQYF. The entire variable domain, with the rest obtained from reference TRBV5-1 and TRBJ2-7, is as follows: KAGVTQTPRYLIKTRGQQVTLSCSPISGHRSVSWYQQTPGQGLQFLFEYFSETQRNKGNFPGRFSGRQFSNSRSEMNVSTLELGDSALYLCASSSQTGPSYEQYFGPGTRLTVT.

This chain joins TRBV10-3 and TRBJ2-1, with TRBD2 identical over 13 bases. The ends lost 4 bases at V and 7 bases at J; junction bases unmatched: 4. CDR1 and CDR2 (germline): ENHRY, SYGVKD. There are 15 residues in the CDR3. CDR3 in amino acids: CAISGRTSGSNEQFF. CDR3 in DNA: TGTGCCATCAGTGGAAGGACTAGCGGGAGTAATGAGCAGTTCTTC.

V and J are TRBV21-1 and TRBJ1-1. TRBV21-1 is annotated as a pseudogene. The CDR3 runs to 14 residues. For the CDR3, the DNA is TGTGCCAGCAGCAAAAAAGCGGGGGGCACTGAAGCTTTCTTT. Protein product: CASSKKAGGTEAFF.

The chain couples TRBV4-3 to TRBJ2-7; the match to TRBD1 covers 8 bases. Germline CDR1 LGHNA, CDR2 YSLEER. The junction had 4 bases not matched to a gene; V was cut back by 4 bases and J by 2 bases. This CDR3 is 14 amino acids long. The CDR3 sequence is CASSLIRGPYEQYF. DNA for the CDR3: TGCGCCAGCAGCCTAATCAGGGGGCCCTACGAGCAGTACTTC.

The CDR3 DNA is TGTGCCAGCAGTTACGACAGGCTAAGTGAGTACGAGCAGTACTTC. It translates to CASSYDRLSEYEQYF. V usage is TRBV27 and J usage is TRBJ2-7; TRBD1 might be the D (6 bases). This CDR3 region has 15 residues. Germline V gene lookup returns CDR1 MNHEY and CDR2 SMNVEV (reference sequence). V was cut by 4 bases and J by 4 bases, with 17 bases left in between.

The chain carries TRBV2 and TRBJ1-1, with no clear D. CDR1 is SNHLY and CDR2 is FYNNEI in the germline V gene. With 5 bases removed from V and 0 bases from J, the gap between germline ends came to 7 bases. The CDR3 sequence is 13 residues long. In DNA form, the CDR3 reads TGTGCCAGCAGTCAGTACATGAACACTGAAGCTTTCTTT. Encoded protein: CASSQYMNTEAFF.

This clone was seen only a few times. The CDR3 DNA reads as TGTGCCAGCACCCAGAACCGGAACACTGAAGCTTTCTTT. Its protein product is CASTQNRNTEAFF. This chain uses TRBV6-5 with TRBJ1-1; D uncertain. V shed 7 bases and J shed 1 base, with 10 bases lying between them. Germline V gene data show CDR1 as MNHEY and CDR2 as SVGAGI. This CDR3 has 13 amino acids.

This clone has only one observation. V is TRBV6-4 and J is TRBJ1-2, with 8 bases fitting TRBD1. The CDR3 length is 14 residues. The junction had 8 bases not matched to a gene; V was cut back by 6 bases and J by 5 bases. Germline V gene data show CDR1 as MRHNA and CDR2 as SNTAGT. The CDR3 spells CASSPGTGLYGYTF. In nucleotides, the CDR3 is TGTGCCAGCAGCCCCGGGACAGGCCTTTATGGCTACACCTTC.

This chain joins TRBV7-7 and TRBJ2-1, with TRBD1 as a possible D gene (6 bases). The CDR3 is 18 amino acids. The V end lost 5 bases, the J end lost 0 bases, and 20 bases lay between the germline ends. Per the germline V gene, CDR1 is SSHAT and CDR2 is FNYEAQ (reference sequence). CDR3 sequence reads: CASSPSTGFTSSYNEQFF. In DNA, the CDR3 is TGTGCCAGCAGCCCTTCGACAGGATTCACGAGCTCCTACAATGAGCAGTTCTTC.